Each of the 11 T cell receptor beta chains below was sequenced from the same sample in a study of cytomegalovirus exposure and HLA in healthy donors. 13 Jbeta primers and 60 Vbeta primers were used for the PCR. Profiled with immunoSEQ multiplex PCR; TCRdb holds only in-frame clones, not every one. The table records about 140,000 clones, around three quarters of them present only once. Sequencing input: PBMCs. These receptors all come from a man in his late teens or twenties in good health and CMV-seronegative.

The chain couples TRBV6-1 to TRBJ1-6; D unresolved. Per germline, CDR1 MNHNS and CDR2 SASEGT. V lost 2 bases and J lost 0, with 14 bases in between. This CDR3 has 18 amino acids. CDR3 DNA sequence: TGTGCCAGCAGTGAAACGCGGCGAAGTAGCTCCTATAATTCACCCCTCCACTTT. It specifies CASSETRRSSSYNSPLHF.

V usage is TRBV7-2 and J usage is TRBJ1-2; no definite D call. The CDR3 sequence is 14 residues long. Deletions cut 6 bases from V and 0 bases from J, with 11 bases between. Germline CDR1 reads SGHTA; CDR2 reads FQGNSA. This chain's CDR3 is CASRLNIANYGYTF. Written as DNA, the CDR3 is TGTGCCAGCAGGTTGAATATAGCTAACTATGGCTACACCTTC.

J is TRBJ1-3 and V is TRBV2; D is possibly TRBD1 (6 bases). This CDR3 is built from 14 residues. Germline V CDR1 and CDR2: SNHLY, FYNNEI. The germline V and J ends were trimmed by 7 bases and 0 bases, with 10 bases remaining between them. The CDR3 DNA is TGTGCCAGCACCAGACAGGTCTCTGGAAACACCATATATTTT. Amino acids: CASTRQVSGNTIYF.

The chain uses TRBV4-3 and TRBJ2-3, with D possibly matching TRBD2 (6 bases). Trimming took off 0 bases at V and 4 bases at J, with 17 bases between the two ends. The germline gives CDR1 LGHNA, CDR2 YSLEER. The CDR3 contains 17 residues. CDR3 sequence: CASSQEGGVSGSDTQYF. The CDR3 bases are TGCGCCAGCAGCCAAGAGGGCGGGGTTTCAGGGTCAGATACGCAGTATTTT.

This clone has a single count. The V and J genes are TRBV10-1 and TRBJ2-3, with a possible D match to TRBD2 (5 bases). CDR1 and CDR2 from the germline V gene are WNHNN and SYGVQD (reference sequence). V lost 6 bases to trimming and J lost 0 bases, with 28 bases between them. The CDR3 extends over 20 amino acids. DNA for the CDR3: TGCGCCAGCAGGAGCTTCGAGAGGGCGGCGAGATTTGCTAGCACAGATACGCAGTATTTT. Its translation is CASRSFERAARFASTDTQYF.

J is TRBJ1-5 and V is TRBV7-2; TRBD1 matches 8 bases. The CDR3 has 15 amino acids. The ends lost 6 bases at V and 2 bases at J; junction bases unmatched: 6. CDR1 is SGHTA, CDR2 FQGNSA, per germline. DNA for the CDR3: TGTGCCAGCAGTTCTACAGGGGGAGGCAATCAGCCCCAGCATTTT. This sequence encodes CASSSTGGGNQPQHF.

The chain uses TRBV11-1 and TRBJ1-1; D might be TRBD1 (6 bases). Trimming shortened V by 6 bases and J by 5 bases, and 10 bases separated the two germline ends. Germline V gives CDR1 SGHAT, CDR2 FQDESV (reference sequence). This CDR3 is 12 amino acids long. The CDR3 reads CASRRDKTEAFF. Here the CDR3 DNA reads TGTGCCAGCAGGAGGGACAAGACTGAAGCTTTCTTT.

This rearrangement joins TRBV18 to TRBJ2-3, with D unclear. The CDR3 covers 15 residues. The germline V and J ends were trimmed by 2 bases and 4 bases, with 13 bases remaining between them. The V gene's germline CDR1 is KGHSH and CDR2 LQKENI. The chain's CDR3 is CASSPVAGSSDTQYF. The CDR3 bases are TGTGCCAGCTCACCAGTGGCAGGATCATCAGATACGCAGTATTTT.

This clone came up a few times. The V and J genes are TRBV2 and TRBJ2-2; possible D gene TRBD1, 5 bases. The V gene's germline CDR1 is SNHLY and CDR2 FYNNEI. The V end was cut by 10 bases, the J end by 2 bases, with 11 bases between. The CDR3 length is 13 residues. CDR3 nucleotides: TGTGCCACCGGCGACAGAAACACCGGGGAGCTGTTTTTT. It translates to CATGDRNTGELFF.

The gene calls are TRBV19 and TRBJ1-6, with 7 bases that match TRBD1. After removal of 3 bases from V and 4 bases from J, the junction contained 6 bases not matched to a gene. From germline, CDR1 is LNHDA and CDR2 SQIVND (reference sequence). This CDR3 contains 16 residues. The CDR3 nucleotides are TGTGCCAGTAGTATTAAGGACAGGCCTTATAATTCACCCCTCCACTTT. The encoded protein is CASSIKDRPYNSPLHF. The whole variable domain, filled in from reference TRBV19 and TRBJ1-6, reads DGGITQSPKYLFRKEGQNVTLSCEQNLNHDAMYWYRQDPGQGLRLIYYSQIVNDFQKGDIAEGYSVSREKKESFPLTVTSAQKNPTAFYLCASSIKDRPYNSPLHFGNGTRLTVT.

A word on this clone: A junction end diverges from the germline sequence, so it may reflect a read error. The chain is built from TRBV6-4 and TRBJ2-7; 8 bases line up with TRBD1. This CDR3 contains 13 residues. Germline assignment: CDR1 MRHNA and CDR2 SNTAGT. The CDR3: CASGGTGRYGQYF. The CDR3 DNA is TGTGCCAGCGGGGGGACAGGTCGCTACGGGCAGTACTTC.